This T cell receptor beta chain appears in the sequencing data of a study of cytomegalovirus exposure and HLA in healthy donors. The assay was immunoSEQ multiplex PCR, and TCRdb's table has in-frame clones only and misses some. This sample yields 200,000 or so clones, of which about four fifths are seen a single time; about 7% belongs to the top ten. The germline V gene has CDR1 GTSNPN and CDR2 SVGIG (reference sequence). The V and J ends lost 4 bases and 5 bases respectively, with 11 bases between them. CDR3 length: 12 amino acids. General study findings and limits: According to a later analysis, TCR clusters from the first cohort tended to co-occur in the 120 or so validation repertoires.

As for this clone: Its antigen is unknown.

This TCR came from a man aged 18 to 30 in good health and CMV-seropositive. The J gene is TRBJ1-2, the V gene TRBV30, with D hard to call. The source material was PBMCs. The CDR3, as DNA: TGTGCCTGGACTAGCCTTTTATATGGCTACACCTTC. This codes for CAWTSLLYGYTF. The variable domain in full, completed from reference TRBV30 and TRBJ1-2, reads SQTIHQWPATLVQPVGSPLSLECTVEGTSNPNLYWYRQAAGRGLQLLFYSVGIGQISSEVPQNLSASRPQDRQFILSSKKLLLSDSGFYLCAWTSLLYGYTFGSGTRLTVV.